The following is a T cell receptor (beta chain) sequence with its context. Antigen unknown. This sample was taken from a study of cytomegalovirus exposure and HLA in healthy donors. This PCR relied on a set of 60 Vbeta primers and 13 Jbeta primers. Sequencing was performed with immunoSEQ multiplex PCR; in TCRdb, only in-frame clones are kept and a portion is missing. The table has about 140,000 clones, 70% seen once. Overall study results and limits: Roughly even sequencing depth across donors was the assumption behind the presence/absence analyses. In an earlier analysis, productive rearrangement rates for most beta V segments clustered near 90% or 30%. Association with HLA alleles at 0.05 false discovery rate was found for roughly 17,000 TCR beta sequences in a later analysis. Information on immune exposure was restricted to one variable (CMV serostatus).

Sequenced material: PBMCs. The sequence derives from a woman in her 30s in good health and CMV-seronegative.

The CDR3 region has the DNA TGTGCCAGTAGCTTAGCCGGCTCCTACGAGCAGTACTTC. It is translated as CASSLAGSYEQYF. The V call is TRBV19, the J call TRBJ2-7; D remains ambiguous. The germline CDR1 and CDR2 sequences are LNHDA and SQIVND (reference sequence). The CDR3 runs 13 residues. Trimming shortened V by 6 bases and J by 0 bases, and 9 bases separated the two germline ends.